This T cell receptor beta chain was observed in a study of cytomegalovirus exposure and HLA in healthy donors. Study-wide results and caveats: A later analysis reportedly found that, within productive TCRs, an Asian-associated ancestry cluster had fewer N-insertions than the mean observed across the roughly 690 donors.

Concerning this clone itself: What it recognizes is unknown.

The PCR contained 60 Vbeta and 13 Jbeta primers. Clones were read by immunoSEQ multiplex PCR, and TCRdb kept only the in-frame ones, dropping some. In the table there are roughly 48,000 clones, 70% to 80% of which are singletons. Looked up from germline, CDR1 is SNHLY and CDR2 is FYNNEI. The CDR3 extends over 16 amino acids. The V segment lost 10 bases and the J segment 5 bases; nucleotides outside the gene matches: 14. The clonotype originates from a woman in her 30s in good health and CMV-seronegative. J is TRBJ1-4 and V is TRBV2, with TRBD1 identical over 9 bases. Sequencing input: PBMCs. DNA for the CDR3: TGTGCCACTCCTTCCGGGACAGGGTTCCAGAATGAAAAACTGTTTTTT. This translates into CATPSGTGFQNEKLFF.